This passage covers 22 T cell receptor beta chains from one sample sequenced in a study of post-analysis software for immune sequencing data. The library was made from cDNA and included unique molecular identifiers. TCRdb used MiXCR to reprocess the PCR reads, holding one entry per CDR3 protein. This sample has around 160,000 distinct CDR3 sequences, with roughly 34% found just once. The sample was blood, taken after autologous hematopoietic stem cell transplantation. The receptors here all came from a girl between 5 and 17 years old with multiple sclerosis.

V gene TRBV13 combines with J gene TRBJ2-1; the D call may be TRBD1 or TRBD2 (5 bases each). The ends were cut back, 6 bases at V and 8 bases at J, with 17 bases in the middle. CDR1 and CDR2 (germline): PRHDT, FYEKMQ (reference sequence). The CDR3 sequence is 14 residues long. The CDR3 sequence: CASRSRGTRHEQFF. In nucleotides, the CDR3 is TGTGCCAGCAGAAGTCGAGGGACCAGACATGAGCAGTTCTTC.

This clonotype has only a few counts. This chain connects TRBV24-1 to TRBJ2-3, with 8 bases that match TRBD1. V lost 4 bases to trimming and J lost 4 bases; unmatched junction nucleotides: 6. Germline assignment: CDR1 KGHDR and CDR2 SFDVKD. The CDR3 runs to 15 residues. For the CDR3, the DNA is TGTGCCACCAGTGACGCAGGACAGGGATCAGATACGCAGTATTTT. Translation: CATSDAGQGSDTQYF.

This rearrangement joins TRBV27 to TRBJ2-1; D possibly corresponds to TRBD2 (6 bases). V lost 3 bases, J lost 3 bases, and 15 bases lay in between. This CDR3 comprises 16 residues. Germline V CDR1 and CDR2: MNHEY, SMNVEV (reference sequence). CDR3 protein: CASSFATSLLYNEQFF. The CDR3 nucleotides are TGTGCCAGCAGTTTTGCAACTAGCCTACTCTACAATGAGCAGTTCTTC.

This clonotype has at least ten counts. The J gene is TRBJ2-1, the V gene TRBV29-1; D remains unclear. The CDR3 has 11 residues. The germline CDR1 and CDR2 sequences are SQVTM and ANQGSEA. V was trimmed by 2 bases and J by 10 bases, leaving 9 bases between them. The CDR3 bases are TGCAGCGTTGAACGGAACGGGGAGCAGTTCTTC. Its protein is CSVERNGEQFF.

This clonotype appeared a single time. The V and J genes are TRBV7-9 and TRBJ2-1, with TRBD2 matching over 9 bases. Germline CDR1 reads SEHNR; CDR2 reads FQNEAQ (reference sequence). V dropped 7 bases and J dropped 6; count of bases not matched to a gene: 4. The CDR3 covers 13 residues. The CDR3 coding sequence is TGTGCCAGCACCATAGCGGGAGCCAATGAGCAGTTCTTC. Its translation is CASTIAGANEQFF. Full variable domain (missing parts from reference TRBV7-9 and TRBJ2-1): DTGVSQNPRHKITKRGQNVTFRCDPISEHNRLYWYRQTLGQGPEFLTYFQNEAQLEKSRLLSDRFSAERPKGSFSTLEIQRTEQGDSAMYLCASTIAGANEQFFGPGTRLTVL.

This clonotype was recorded once. The chain links TRBV24-1 to TRBJ2-3; D possibly corresponds to TRBD1 (7 bases). The CDR3 loop spans 15 amino acids. Germline V gene sequence: CDR1 KGHDR, CDR2 SFDVKD. With 4 bases removed from V and 2 bases from J, the gap between germline ends came to 12 bases. This CDR3 is CATSERGTATDTQYF. In DNA form, the CDR3 reads TGTGCCACCAGTGAACGCGGGACAGCCACAGATACGCAGTATTTT.

In its sample, this clonotype was seen once. The chain's CDR3 is CASSEDGTAWDEQYF. In DNA, the CDR3 is TGTGCCAGCAGTGAAGATGGGACGGCCTGGGACGAGCAGTACTTC. This chain joins TRBV2 and TRBJ2-7; D may match TRBD1 or TRBD2 (5 bases each). V shed 1 base and J shed 5 bases, with 15 bases lying between them. In germline, CDR1 is SNHLY, CDR2 FYNNEI. This CDR3 region has 15 residues.

J is TRBJ2-7 and V is TRBV12-3 or TRBV12-4; 8 bases are shared with TRBD1. The J segment lost 4 bases and the V segment lost 2 bases, leaving 13 bases of the junction unmatched. The CDR3 length is 17 residues. The CDR3 is CASSLRGAGGVQYEQYF. CDR3 bases: TGTGCCAGCAGTTTAAGGGGGGCAGGGGGCGTTCAATACGAGCAGTACTTC.

This rearrangement joins TRBV20-1 to TRBJ2-3; TRBD2 agrees at 9 bases. The germline CDR1 and CDR2 sequences are DFQATT and SNEGSKA (reference sequence). The junction had 7 bases not matched to a gene; V was cut back by 5 bases and J by 1 base. The CDR3 totals 15 residues. This CDR3 is CSAAGGRVGTDTQYF. CDR3 coding DNA: TGCAGTGCTGCGGGCGGGAGGGTCGGCACAGATACGCAGTATTTT.

The chain couples TRBV7-9 to TRBJ1-1; tentative D call: TRBD1 (5 bases). CDR3 length: 14 residues. Between the trimmed V and J ends, which lost 2 bases and 3 bases, there was a span of 10 bases. Germline V gene sequence: CDR1 SEHNR, CDR2 FQNEAQ (reference sequence). The CDR3 DNA is TGTGCCAGCAGCTTATCCGGGGGGGACACTGAAGCTTTCTTT. Its protein is CASSLSGGDTEAFF. The whole variable domain, remainder taken from reference TRBV7-9 and TRBJ1-1, is DTGVSQNPRHKITKRGQNVTFRCDPISEHNRLYWYRQTLGQGPEFLTYFQNEAQLEKSRLLSDRFSAERPKGSFSTLEIQRTEQGDSAMYLCASSLSGGDTEAFFGQGTRLTVV.

The chain recombines TRBV20-1 with TRBJ1-4, with a weak D call TRBD1 (5 bases). Trimming removed 5 bases at V and 6 bases at J, with 13 bases between. Germline lookup yields CDR1 DFQATT and CDR2 SNEGSKA (reference sequence). The CDR3 sequence is 13 residues long. The CDR3 here is CSAHPQGHEKLFF. The CDR3 coding sequence is TGCAGTGCTCACCCTCAGGGACATGAAAAACTGTTTTTT.

The chain combines TRBV6-1 with TRBJ1-2; D unclear. Trimming removed 1 base at V and 3 bases at J, with 3 bases between. The CDR3 totals 12 residues. The germline gives CDR1 MNHNS, CDR2 SASEGT. CDR3 in amino acids: CASSEVYYGYTF. The CDR3 region has the DNA TGTGCCAGCAGTGAAGTCTACTATGGCTACACCTTC.

J is TRBJ2-6 and V is TRBV6-5; no clear D gene. This CDR3 region has 17 residues. Trimming stripped 0 bases from V and 1 base from J, with 10 bases between. CDR1 is MNHEY, CDR2 SVGAGI, per germline. CDR3 nucleotide sequence: TGTGCCAGCAGTTACTCCAGTTCGGGTTCTGGGGCCAACGTCCTGACTTTC. Residues: CASSYSSSGSGANVLTF.

This sequence joins TRBV5-6 and TRBJ2-2; no firm D call. Germline CDR1 SGHDT, CDR2 YYEEEE. This CDR3 comprises 17 residues. V was cut by 0 bases and J by 5 bases, with 17 bases left in between. The CDR3 reads CASSLGADPSRTGELFF. CDR3 nucleotides: TGTGCCAGCAGCTTGGGGGCAGACCCCTCGAGAACCGGGGAGCTGTTTTTT.

There are a few counts of this clonotype. The chain links TRBV20-1 to TRBJ2-3; perhaps TRBD2 as D (5 bases). There are 12 residues in the CDR3. Germline loops: CDR1 DFQATT, CDR2 SNEGSKA (reference sequence). V lost 6 bases to trimming and J lost 7 bases, with 14 bases between them. In DNA, the CDR3 is TGCAGTGCCCTAGAGTGGGAGAATACGCAGTATTTT. Protein: CSALEWENTQYF.

The table lists this clonotype with a few counts. This sequence joins TRBV20-1 and TRBJ2-1; 12 bases line up with TRBD2. Germline CDR1 DFQATT, CDR2 SNEGSKA (reference sequence). The V segment lost 0 bases and the J segment 1 base; nucleotides outside the gene matches: 13. This CDR3 has 20 residues. The CDR3 loop is CSARDLSGLAGGLSYNEQFF. The DNA for the CDR3 is TGCAGTGCTAGAGATCTATCTGGGCTAGCGGGAGGGTTGTCCTACAATGAGCAGTTCTTC.

At least ten counts were recorded for this clonotype. The CDR3 region has the DNA TGCAGCGTTGATTGGCAGGGGGTATCCTACAATGAGCAGTTCTTC. As protein: CSVDWQGVSYNEQFF. V usage is TRBV29-1 and J usage is TRBJ2-1; TRBD1 matches 7 bases. Germline V gives CDR1 SQVTM, CDR2 ANQGSEA. V shed 3 bases, J shed 1 base, and the junction held 6 bases outside the gene matches. The CDR3 is made up of 15 amino acids.

This clonotype has a handful of counts. The chain joins TRBV6-2 or TRBV6-3 to TRBJ1-2; 7 bases line up with TRBD1. V shed 2 bases and J 7 bases; nucleotides not matched to a gene: 7. The CDR3 is 14 residues long. In germline, CDR1 is MNHEY, CDR2 SVGEGT. The CDR3 region is CASSYGTASVGYTF. CDR3 nucleotide sequence: TGTGCCAGCAGTTACGGGACAGCCTCGGTTGGCTACACCTTC.

This clonotype came up a few times. The gene calls are TRBV6-2 or TRBV6-3 and TRBJ2-7; D gene unclear. CDR1 is MNHEY and CDR2 is SVGEGT in the germline V gene. The CDR3 loop spans 14 amino acids. Trimming cost V 1 base and J 5 bases, with 12 bases left between them. The DNA of the CDR3 is TGTGCCAGCAGTTACTACTCCGGGTCGAACGAGCAGTACTTC. Translating gives CASSYYSGSNEQYF.

In this sample, this clonotype turned up many times. This chain joins TRBV6-6 and TRBJ2-5; D ambiguous. The CDR3 is 15 amino acids. Between the trimmed V and J ends, which lost 7 bases and 2 bases, there was a span of 17 bases. Per germline, CDR1 MNHNY and CDR2 SVGAGI (reference sequence). CDR3 bases: TGTGCCAGCACACGCTGGACCGGATGGCAAGAGACCCAGTACTTC. It translates to CASTRWTGWQETQYF.

The table lists this clonotype with a few counts. The rearrangement uses TRBV12-3 or TRBV12-4 and TRBJ2-1; the D gene is possibly TRBD2 (6 bases). CDR3 length equals 15 residues. The V end was cut by 3 bases, the J end by 6 bases, with 15 bases between. DNA of the CDR3: TGTGCCAGCAGTTTCGGCGGGAATTTCGTCAATGAGCAGTTCTTC. This codes for CASSFGGNFVNEQFF.

This clonotype was recorded a few times. The chain combines TRBV20-1 with TRBJ2-1; perhaps TRBD1 as D (5 bases). Looked up from germline, CDR1 is DFQATT and CDR2 is SNEGSKA (reference sequence). The CDR3 consists of 13 residues. V lost 3 bases to trimming and J lost 3 bases, with 9 bases between them. The CDR3 DNA follows: TGCAGTGCTAGGGCAGGGTTCTACAATGAGCAGTTCTTC. Translating gives CSARAGFYNEQFF.